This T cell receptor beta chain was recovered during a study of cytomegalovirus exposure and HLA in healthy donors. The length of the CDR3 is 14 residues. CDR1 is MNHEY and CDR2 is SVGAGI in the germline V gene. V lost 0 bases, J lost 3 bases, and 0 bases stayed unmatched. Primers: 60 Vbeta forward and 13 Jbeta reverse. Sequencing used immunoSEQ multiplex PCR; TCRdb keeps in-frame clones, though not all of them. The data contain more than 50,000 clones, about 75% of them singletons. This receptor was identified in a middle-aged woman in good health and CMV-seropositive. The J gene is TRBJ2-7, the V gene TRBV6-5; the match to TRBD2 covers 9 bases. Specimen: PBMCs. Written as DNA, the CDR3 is TGTGCCAGCAGTTACTCTAGCGGGGGCTACGAGCAGTACTTC. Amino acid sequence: CASSYSSGGYEQYF.